This T cell receptor (beta chain) was sequenced in a study of T cell responses to AZD1222 COVID-19 vaccine. Study-level results: Donors were largely white British and mainly female; clonal diversity was possibly underestimated. Once two AZD1222 doses were given, Spike-specific TCR breadth and depth went up. CD4 TCRs linked to vaccination spanned spike, dominating at 160-218 and 743-854.

Second-dose groups at about 4 or about 12 weeks were pooled. Here immunoSEQ multiplex PCR was the method, and the copy in TCRdb shows in-frame clones only, minus some. The table includes fewer than 120,000 clones, roughly 89% detected once. The CDR3 extends over 15 amino acids. Germline V gene data show CDR1 as SNHLY and CDR2 as FYNNEI. V was clipped by 8 bases and J by 6 bases; unmatched bases: 12. Worth noting for this clone: Antigen: not known.

The genes are TRBV2 and TRBJ2-1; 8 bases agree with TRBD1. The material was peripheral blood, obtained 28 days after the second AZD1222 dose. The TCR sequence derives from an adult who received the AZD1222 COVID-19 vaccine. CDR3 coding DNA: TGTGCCAGCGCAGCTGGACAGGGTCGTATCAATGAGCAGTTCTTC. Residues: CASAAGQGRINEQFF.